This record concerns one T cell receptor beta chain sequence. Its matching antigen is unknown. The data originate from a study of T cells expressing NK-cell markers. About the research overall: Sorted CD3+CD56-NKG2C+, CD3+CD56+NKG2C- and CD3+CD56+NKG2C+ T cells were the source of the TCR beta repertoires.

With the 5' RACE reads reprocessed, TCRdb shows one record per CDR3 protein and no DNA. This repertoire includes some 150,000 distinct CDR3 sequences. General observations from the study: The dominant NKG2C+ clonotypes represented about 1.0-8% of CD8+ T cells in more than five donors. These clonotypes also led the CD3+CD56-NKG2C+ fraction in a handful of donors.

The clonotype comes from a young man in good health. The sequenced sample consisted of blood T cells: a sorted CD56 or NKG2C T cell subset, CD4+ or CD8+ T cells, or bulk PBMC T cells (not recorded which).

This CDR3 reads CASRTGAVNEQFF. The J gene is TRBJ2-1, the V gene TRBV27; TCRdb proposes TRBD1, but this gene call is untestable without DNA. Germline loops: CDR1 MNHEY, CDR2 SMNVEV (reference sequence). The CDR3 spans 13 residues.